The 23 T cell receptor beta chains below all came from one sample that was sequenced in a study of CD8+ T cells in alopecia areata. cDNA serving as the sequencing template came from extracted, reverse transcribed RNA. Here immunoSEQ multiplex PCR was the method, and the copy in TCRdb shows in-frame clones only, minus some. The table records about 180,000 clones, around 63% of them present only once. Here the sequenced sample was CD4+ T cells sorted from blood, taken at week 0. The receptor set was obtained from a human donor with alopecia areata.

The chain couples TRBV19 to TRBJ2-7, with a tentative D call TRBD1 (5 bases). The CDR3 runs 14 residues. The V gene lost 5 bases and the J gene lost 1 base, with 12 bases spanning the gap. Germline CDR1 LNHDA, CDR2 SQIVND (reference sequence). Written as DNA, the CDR3 is TGTGCCAGTAGTCTTGACAGAAGTTCCTACGAGCAGTACTTC. Translating gives CASSLDRSSYEQYF.

The gene calls are TRBV6-5 and TRBJ2-7, with TRBD1 identical over 10 bases. In germline, CDR1 is MNHEY, CDR2 SVGAGI. V gave up 8 bases and J gave up 6 bases; unmatched junction bases: 10. The CDR3 extends over 14 amino acids. The CDR3 loop reads CASRALGQGTEQYF. Written as DNA, the CDR3 is TGTGCCAGCCGAGCCTTGGGACAGGGGACCGAGCAGTACTTC.

V and J are TRBV7-2 and TRBJ2-5; no firm D call. This CDR3 is 12 amino acids long. V was clipped by 3 bases and J by 4 bases, with 6 bases between them. The germline V gene encodes CDR1 SGHTA and CDR2 FQGNSA. CDR3 sequence: CASSFLGETQYF. The CDR3 DNA follows: TGTGCCAGCAGCTTCTTAGGAGAGACCCAGTACTTC.

V is TRBV4-3 and J is TRBJ2-1; TRBD1 matches at 9 bases. This CDR3 comprises 18 residues. CDR1 is LGHNA and CDR2 is YSLEER in the germline V gene. V lost 0 bases to trimming and J lost 9 bases; unmatched junction nucleotides: 15. The CDR3 DNA reads as TGCGCCAGCAGCCAAGATCCGTTGGCCGGACAGGGGCCGGCTGAGCAGTTCTTC. Translated, it gives CASSQDPLAGQGPAEQFF.

The genes are TRBV15 and TRBJ2-3; the D is unclear. V dropped 5 bases and J dropped 0 bases, with 12 bases sitting between them. The CDR3 has 15 amino acids. The germline gives CDR1 LNHNV, CDR2 YYDKDF (reference sequence). The CDR3: CATSGLTVSTDTQYF. CDR3 coding DNA: TGTGCCACCAGCGGGCTGACTGTCAGCACAGATACGCAGTATTTT.

The rearrangement joins TRBV4-3 to TRBJ2-3; TRBD2 matches at 14 bases. Germline V gene data show CDR1 as LGHNA and CDR2 as YSLEER. CDR3 size: 17 residues. J was trimmed by 3 bases and V by 4 bases; bases with no gene match: 6. CDR3 in amino acids: CASSPGTSGGKTDTQYF. The CDR3 DNA reads as TGCGCCAGCAGCCCCGGGACTAGCGGGGGAAAAACAGATACGCAGTATTTT.

This clone was found a few times. Within the sample, other DNA sequences also encode this same CDR3. The chain combines TRBV29-1 with TRBJ2-1, with 9 bases fitting TRBD2. This CDR3 is 14 amino acids long. V lost 3 bases and J lost 4; bases outside the gene matches: 4. Germline CDR1 is SQVTM and CDR2 is ANQGSEA. The CDR3 DNA follows: TGCAGCGTTGACCTAGCGGGAATTTACAATGAGCAGTTCTTC. Protein sequence: CSVDLAGIYNEQFF.

The rearrangement links TRBV4-2 to TRBJ1-6; 8 bases align to TRBD1. Trimming took 1 base from V and 10 from J; bases not matched to a gene: 12. This CDR3 is built from 17 residues. In germline, CDR1 is LGHNA, CDR2 YNFKEQ. This CDR3 reads CASSQGTGGVSVSPLHF. The CDR3 DNA reads as TGTGCCAGCAGCCAAGGAACAGGGGGGGTAAGTGTATCACCCCTCCACTTT.

V usage is TRBV7-2 and J usage is TRBJ2-2; D ambiguous. This CDR3 comprises 15 residues. Trimming took 2 bases from V and 3 from J, leaving 10 bases between them. Germline V lookup: CDR1 SGHTA, CDR2 FQGNSA. The CDR3 loop is CASSLSRAYTGELFF. The CDR3 nucleotides read TGTGCCAGCAGCTTATCAAGGGCGTACACCGGGGAGCTGTTTTTT. The full variable domain, completed using reference TRBV7-2 and TRBJ2-2, is GAGVSQSPSNKVTEKGKDVELRCDPISGHTALYWYRQSLGQGLEFLIYFQGNSAPDKSGLPSDRFSAERTGGSVSTLTIQRTQQEDSAVYLCASSLSRAYTGELFFGEGSRLTVL.

This clone was picked up a small number of times. The chain has TRBV11-2 and TRBJ2-3, with TRBD1 identical over 7 bases. J gave up 1 base and V 8 bases, and 6 bases lay outside the gene matches. The CDR3 has 14 amino acids. CDR1 and CDR2 from the germline V gene are SGHAT and FQNNGV. The CDR3 nucleotides are TGTGCCAGCCGTACCGGACAGGGCACAGATACGCAGTATTTT. Encoded protein: CASRTGQGTDTQYF.

J is TRBJ1-2 and V is TRBV30; 9 bases align to TRBD1. Germline V gene data show CDR1 as GTSNPN and CDR2 as SVGIG (reference sequence). The junction had 9 bases not matched to a gene; V was cut back by 2 bases and J by 8 bases. The CDR3 totals 14 residues. This CDR3 reads CAWSLPGQGRGYTF. The CDR3 coding sequence is TGTGCCTGGAGTCTTCCGGGACAGGGAAGAGGCTACACCTTC.

This clone occurred many times. J is TRBJ1-5 and V is TRBV2; D might be TRBD1 (6 bases). Germline V gene sequence: CDR1 SNHLY, CDR2 FYNNEI. The CDR3 has 14 amino acids. The germline V and J ends were trimmed by 6 bases and 6 bases, with 15 bases remaining between them. CDR3 protein: CASRSQGTGQPQHF. CDR3 bases: TGTGCCAGCAGGTCACAGGGAACCGGTCAGCCCCAGCATTTT.

The chain carries TRBV5-1 and TRBJ2-2; TRBD2 matches 9 bases. CDR1 SGHRS and CDR2 YFSETQ come from the germline V gene. This CDR3 is 14 amino acids long. V was pared by 8 bases and J by 4 bases, with 6 bases of the junction left unmatched. CDR3: CASTGTSLTGELFF. CDR3 DNA sequence: TGCGCCAGTACCGGGACTAGCCTCACCGGGGAGCTGTTTTTT. The full variable domain, in which reference TRBV5-1 and TRBJ2-2 provide the parts outside the CDR3, is KAGVTQTPRYLIKTRGQQVTLSCSPISGHRSVSWYQQTPGQGLQFLFEYFSETQRNKGNFPGRFSGRQFSNSRSEMNVSTLELGDSALYLCASTGTSLTGELFFGEGSRLTVL.

The V call is TRBV29-1, the J call TRBJ2-2; TRBD1 is a possible D gene (5 bases). The V and J ends lost 4 bases and 6 bases respectively, with 12 bases between them. The CDR3 covers 13 residues. Germline V gene data show CDR1 as SQVTM and CDR2 as ANQGSEA. In DNA, the CDR3 is TGCAGCGTTGGGCAGGGAATTTCCGGGGAGCTGTTTTTT. It encodes CSVGQGISGELFF.

This clone was detected only a few times. The chain uses TRBV7-2 and TRBJ2-3; D tentatively fits TRBD1 or TRBD2 (6 bases each). Germline V lookup: CDR1 SGHTA, CDR2 FQGNSA. This CDR3 region has 14 residues. Trimming stripped 1 base from V and 9 bases from J, with 14 bases between. This CDR3 reads CASSLVGGRDTQYF. CDR3 DNA sequence: TGTGCCAGCAGCTTAGTCGGGGGCCGGGACACGCAGTATTTT.

The chain couples TRBV2 to TRBJ1-2; 9 bases line up with TRBD1. CDR1 and CDR2 (germline): SNHLY, FYNNEI. The CDR3 covers 14 residues. Trimming removed 7 bases from V and 4 bases from J; junction bases left unmatched: 7. This CDR3 reads CASILTGGPYGYTF. DNA for the CDR3: TGTGCCAGCATACTGACAGGGGGGCCCTATGGCTACACCTTC. The entire variable domain, with the rest obtained from reference TRBV2 and TRBJ1-2, is as follows: EPEVTQTPSHQVTQMGQEVILRCVPISNHLYFYWYRQILGQKVEFLVSFYNNEISEKSEIFDDQFSVERPDGSNFTLKIRSTKLEDSAMYFCASILTGGPYGYTFGSGTRLTVV.

The chain recombines TRBV29-1 with TRBJ1-2; tentatively, D is TRBD1 (6 bases). This CDR3 is 14 amino acids long. V lost 6 bases, J lost 7 bases, and 21 bases lay in between. CDR1 is SQVTM and CDR2 is ANQGSEA in the germline V gene. CDR3 bases: TGCAGCGTCTACCTCCCAGGGGTTCGTGGTGGCTACACCTTC. It translates to CSVYLPGVRGGYTF.

The chain is built from TRBV25-1 and TRBJ2-7; D remains unclear. Per the germline V gene, CDR1 is MGHDK and CDR2 is SYGVNS. The CDR3 runs to 13 residues. Trimming shortened V by 3 bases and J by 0 bases, and 6 bases separated the two germline ends. The CDR3 DNA is TGTGCCAGCAGTGACGTCAGCTCCTACGAGCAGTACTTC. Translating it yields CASSDVSSYEQYF.

This chain uses TRBV9 with TRBJ1-4; D is undetermined. Trimming left V 0 bases short and J 7 bases short, with 13 bases between. The CDR3 contains 15 residues. CDR1 SGDLS and CDR2 YYNGEE come from the germline V gene. As DNA, the CDR3 is TGTGCCAGCAGCGTAGATCCCCAAAGAGGTGAAAAACTGTTTTTT. Translating it yields CASSVDPQRGEKLFF.

This clone was detected a few times. The V call is TRBV2, the J call TRBJ2-3, with D possibly TRBD2 on 6 matching bases. The CDR3 length is 16 residues. CDR1 and CDR2 from the germline V gene are SNHLY and FYNNEI. Trimming took 6 bases from V and 0 from J, leaving 16 bases between them. In DNA, the CDR3 is TGTGCCAGCAGCTCCGGGACTTCCCCTAGCACAGATACGCAGTATTTT. Its translation: CASSSGTSPSTDTQYF. Filled out from reference TRBV2 and TRBJ2-3, the complete variable domain reads EPEVTQTPSHQVTQMGQEVILRCVPISNHLYFYWYRQILGQKVEFLVSFYNNEISEKSEIFDDQFSVERPDGSNFTLKIRSTKLEDSAMYFCASSSGTSPSTDTQYFGPGTRLTVL.

This chain uses TRBV30 with TRBJ1-4; D ambiguous. From germline, CDR1 is GTSNPN and CDR2 SVGIG (reference sequence). The CDR3 length is 13 residues. The V end was cut by 2 bases, the J end by 7 bases, with 11 bases between. The CDR3: CAWSSVLPEKLFF. The DNA of the CDR3 is TGTGCCTGGAGTTCAGTATTACCTGAAAAACTGTTTTTT.

The V and J genes are TRBV28 and TRBJ1-5; D gene ambiguous. Trimming removed 6 bases at V and 7 bases at J, with 13 bases between. Germline CDR1 is MDHEN and CDR2 is SYDVKM. The CDR3 extends over 13 amino acids. CDR3 residues: CASSRPGSQPQHF. CDR3 DNA: TGTGCCAGCAGCCGACCCGGGAGCCAGCCCCAGCATTTT.

The chain has TRBV30 and TRBJ1-2; 9 bases match TRBD1. Germline V CDR1 and CDR2: GTSNPN, SVGIG (reference sequence). The CDR3 runs 11 residues. J lost 7 bases, V lost 3 bases, and 0 bases had no gene match. The CDR3 region has the DNA TGTGCCTGGAGGACAGGGGGTGGCTACACCTTC. Translated, it gives CAWRTGGGYTF.